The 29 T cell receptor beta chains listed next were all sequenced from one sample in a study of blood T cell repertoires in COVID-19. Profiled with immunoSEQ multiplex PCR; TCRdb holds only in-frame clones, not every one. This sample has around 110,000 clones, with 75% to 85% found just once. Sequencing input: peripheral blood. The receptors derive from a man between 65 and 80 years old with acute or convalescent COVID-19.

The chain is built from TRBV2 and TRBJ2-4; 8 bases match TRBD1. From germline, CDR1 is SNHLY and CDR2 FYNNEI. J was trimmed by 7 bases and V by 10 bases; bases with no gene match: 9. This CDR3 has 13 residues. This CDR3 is CATRGQGRNIQYF. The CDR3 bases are TGTGCCACACGTGGACAGGGACGCAACATTCAGTACTTC. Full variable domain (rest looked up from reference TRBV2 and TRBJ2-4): EPEVTQTPSHQVTQMGQEVILRCVPISNHLYFYWYRQILGQKVEFLVSFYNNEISEKSEIFDDQFSVERPDGSNFTLKIRSTKLEDSAMYFCATRGQGRNIQYFGAGTRLSVL.

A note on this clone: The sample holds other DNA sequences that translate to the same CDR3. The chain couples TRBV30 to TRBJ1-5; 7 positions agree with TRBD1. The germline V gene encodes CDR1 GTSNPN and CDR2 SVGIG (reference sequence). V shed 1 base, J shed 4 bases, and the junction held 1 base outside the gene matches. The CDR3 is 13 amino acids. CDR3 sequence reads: CAWSGQGNQPQHF. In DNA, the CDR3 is TGTGCCTGGAGTGGACAGGGTAATCAGCCCCAGCATTTT.

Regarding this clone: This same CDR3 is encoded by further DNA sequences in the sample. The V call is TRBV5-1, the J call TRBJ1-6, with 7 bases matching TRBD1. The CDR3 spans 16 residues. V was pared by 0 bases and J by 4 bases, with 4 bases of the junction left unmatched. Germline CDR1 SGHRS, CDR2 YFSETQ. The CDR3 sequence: CASSLARDSYNSPLHF. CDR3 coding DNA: TGCGCCAGCAGCTTGGCCCGGGACAGTTATAATTCACCCCTCCACTTT.

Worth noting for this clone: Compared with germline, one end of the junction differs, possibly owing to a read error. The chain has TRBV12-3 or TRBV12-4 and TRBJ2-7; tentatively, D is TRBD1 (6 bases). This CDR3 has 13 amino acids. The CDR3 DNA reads TGTGCCAGCAGTTTAGCGGGGACATATAATCCCCACTTC. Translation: CASSLAGTYNPHF.

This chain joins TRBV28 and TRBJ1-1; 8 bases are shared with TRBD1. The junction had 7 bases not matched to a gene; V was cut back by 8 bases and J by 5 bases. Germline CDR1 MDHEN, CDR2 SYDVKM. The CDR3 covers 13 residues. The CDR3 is CASAVDRETEAFF. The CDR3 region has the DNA TGTGCCAGCGCCGTGGACAGGGAAACTGAAGCTTTCTTT. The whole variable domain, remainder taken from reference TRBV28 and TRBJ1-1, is DVKVTQSSRYLVKRTGEKVFLECVQDMDHENMFWYRQDPGLGLRLIYFSYDVKMKEKGDIPEGYSVSREKKERFSLILESASTNQTSMYLCASAVDRETEAFFGQGTRLTVV.

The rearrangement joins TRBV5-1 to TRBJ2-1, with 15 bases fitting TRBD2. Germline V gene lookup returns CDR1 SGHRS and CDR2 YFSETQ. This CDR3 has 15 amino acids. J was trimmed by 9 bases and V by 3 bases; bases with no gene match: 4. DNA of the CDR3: TGCGCCAGCAGCTCGGGACTAGCGGGAGGCATTGAGCAGTTCTTC. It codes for CASSSGLAGGIEQFF.

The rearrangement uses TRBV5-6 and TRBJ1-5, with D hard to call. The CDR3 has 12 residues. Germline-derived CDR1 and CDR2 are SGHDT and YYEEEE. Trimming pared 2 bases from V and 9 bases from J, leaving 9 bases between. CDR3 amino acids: CASSFSPGPQHF. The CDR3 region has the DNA TGTGCCAGCAGCTTTTCCCCAGGGCCCCAGCATTTT. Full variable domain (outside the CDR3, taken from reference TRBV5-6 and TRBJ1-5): DAGVTQSPTHLIKTRGQQVTLRCSPKSGHDTVSWYQQALGQGPQFIFQYYEEEERQRGNFPDRFSGHQFPNYSSELNVNALLLGDSALYLCASSFSPGPQHFGDGTRLSIL.

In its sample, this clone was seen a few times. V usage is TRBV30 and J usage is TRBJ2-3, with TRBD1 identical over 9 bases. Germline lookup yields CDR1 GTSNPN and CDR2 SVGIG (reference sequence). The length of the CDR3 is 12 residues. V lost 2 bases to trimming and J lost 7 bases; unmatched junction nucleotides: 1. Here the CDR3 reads CAWSTGGNTQYF. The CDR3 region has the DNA TGTGCCTGGAGTACAGGGGGCAATACGCAGTATTTT.

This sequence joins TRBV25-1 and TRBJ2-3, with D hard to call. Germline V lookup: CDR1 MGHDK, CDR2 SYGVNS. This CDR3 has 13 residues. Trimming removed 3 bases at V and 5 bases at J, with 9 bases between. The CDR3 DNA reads TGTGCCAGCAGTGAGGCGGTGGAAGATACGCAGTATTTT. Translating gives CASSEAVEDTQYF.

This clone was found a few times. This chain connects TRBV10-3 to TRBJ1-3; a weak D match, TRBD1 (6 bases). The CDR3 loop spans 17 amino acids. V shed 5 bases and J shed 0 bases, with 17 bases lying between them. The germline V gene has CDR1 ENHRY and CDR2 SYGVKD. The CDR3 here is CAISTRPGTPSGNTIYF. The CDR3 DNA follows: TGTGCCATCAGTACACGTCCCGGGACACCCTCTGGAAACACCATATATTTT.

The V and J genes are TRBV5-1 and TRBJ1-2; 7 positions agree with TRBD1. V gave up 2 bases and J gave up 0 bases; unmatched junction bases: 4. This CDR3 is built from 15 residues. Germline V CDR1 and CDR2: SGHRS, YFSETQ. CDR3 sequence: CASSFQGTANYGYTF. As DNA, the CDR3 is TGCGCCAGCAGCTTTCAAGGGACAGCTAACTATGGCTACACCTTC.

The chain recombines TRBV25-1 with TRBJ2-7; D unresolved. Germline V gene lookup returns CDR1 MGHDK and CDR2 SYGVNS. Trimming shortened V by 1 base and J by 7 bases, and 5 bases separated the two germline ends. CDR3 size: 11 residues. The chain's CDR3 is CASSELREQYF. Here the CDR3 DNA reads TGTGCCAGCAGTGAATTGAGAGAGCAGTACTTC.

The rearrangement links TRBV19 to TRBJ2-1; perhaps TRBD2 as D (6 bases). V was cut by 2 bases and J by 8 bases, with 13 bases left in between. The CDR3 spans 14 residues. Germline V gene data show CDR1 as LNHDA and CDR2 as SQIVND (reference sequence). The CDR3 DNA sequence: TGTGCCAGTAGTATATACGGGGGTAGGGATGAGCAGTTCTTC. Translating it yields CASSIYGGRDEQFF.

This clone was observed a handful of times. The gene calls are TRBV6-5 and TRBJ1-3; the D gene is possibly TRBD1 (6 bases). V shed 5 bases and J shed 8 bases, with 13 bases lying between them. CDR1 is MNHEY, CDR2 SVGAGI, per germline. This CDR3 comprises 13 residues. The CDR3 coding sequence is TGTGCCAGCAGTCCGGGCAGGGGTGACACCATATATTTT. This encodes CASSPGRGDTIYF.

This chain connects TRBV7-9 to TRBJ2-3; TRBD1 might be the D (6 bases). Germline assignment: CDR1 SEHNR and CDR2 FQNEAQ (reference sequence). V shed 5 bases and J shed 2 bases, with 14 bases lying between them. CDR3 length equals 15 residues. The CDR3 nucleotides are TGTGCCAGCAGCGACAGGACCTCGCTCACAGATACGCAGTATTTT. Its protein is CASSDRTSLTDTQYF.

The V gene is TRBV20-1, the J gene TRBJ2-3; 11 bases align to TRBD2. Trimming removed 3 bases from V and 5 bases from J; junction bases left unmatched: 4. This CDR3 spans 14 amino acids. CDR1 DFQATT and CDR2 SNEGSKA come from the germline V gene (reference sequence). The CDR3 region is CSASALAGGDTQYF. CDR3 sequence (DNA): TGCAGTGCTAGTGCGCTAGCGGGGGGAGATACGCAGTATTTT.

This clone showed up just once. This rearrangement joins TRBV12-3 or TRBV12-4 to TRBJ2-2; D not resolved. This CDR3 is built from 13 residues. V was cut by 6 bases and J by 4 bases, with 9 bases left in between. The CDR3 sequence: CASRSPFTGELFF. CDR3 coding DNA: TGTGCCAGCAGATCCCCCTTCACCGGGGAGCTGTTTTTT.

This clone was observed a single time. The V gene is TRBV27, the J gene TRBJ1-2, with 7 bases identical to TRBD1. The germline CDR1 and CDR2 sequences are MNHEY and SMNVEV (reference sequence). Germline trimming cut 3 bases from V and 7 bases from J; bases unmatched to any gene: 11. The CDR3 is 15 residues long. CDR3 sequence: CASSFQGRGLVGYTF. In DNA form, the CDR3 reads TGTGCCAGCAGTTTCCAGGGCAGGGGGTTGGTTGGCTACACCTTC.

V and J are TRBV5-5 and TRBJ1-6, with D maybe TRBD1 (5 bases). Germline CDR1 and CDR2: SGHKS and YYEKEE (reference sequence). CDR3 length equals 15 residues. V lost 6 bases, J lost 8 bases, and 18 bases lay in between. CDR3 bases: TGTGCCAGCATCCGCGGGGGAGGGGTGGATTCACCCCTCCACTTT. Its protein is CASIRGGGVDSPLHF.

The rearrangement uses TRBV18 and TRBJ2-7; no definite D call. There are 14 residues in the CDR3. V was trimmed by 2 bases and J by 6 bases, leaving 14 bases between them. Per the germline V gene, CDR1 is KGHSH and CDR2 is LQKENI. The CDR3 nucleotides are TGTGCCAGCTCACCAGGCGGATGGCTGGGCGAGCAGTACTTC. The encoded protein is CASSPGGWLGEQYF.

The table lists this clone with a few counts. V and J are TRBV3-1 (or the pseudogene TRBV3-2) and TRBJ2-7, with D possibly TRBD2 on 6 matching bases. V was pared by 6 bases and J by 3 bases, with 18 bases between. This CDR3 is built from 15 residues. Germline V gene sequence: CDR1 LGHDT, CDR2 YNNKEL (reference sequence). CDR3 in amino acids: CASSLKWGDDYEQYF. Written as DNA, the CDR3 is TGTGCCAGCAGTCTAAAGTGGGGGGATGACTACGAGCAGTACTTC.

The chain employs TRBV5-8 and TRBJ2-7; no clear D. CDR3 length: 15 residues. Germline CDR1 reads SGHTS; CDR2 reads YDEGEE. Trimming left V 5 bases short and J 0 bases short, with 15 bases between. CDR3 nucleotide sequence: TGTGCCAGCAGAGGTGGCACGTGGAGCTCCTACGAGCAGTACTTC. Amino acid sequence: CASRGGTWSSYEQYF.

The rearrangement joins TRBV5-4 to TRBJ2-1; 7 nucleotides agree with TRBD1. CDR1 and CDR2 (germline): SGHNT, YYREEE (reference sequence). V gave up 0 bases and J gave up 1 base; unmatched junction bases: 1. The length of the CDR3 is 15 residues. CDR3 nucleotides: TGTGCCAGCAGCTTGGTACAGGGGTCCTACAATGAGCAGTTCTTC. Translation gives CASSLVQGSYNEQFF. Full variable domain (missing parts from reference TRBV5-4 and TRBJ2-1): ETGVTQSPTHLIKTRGQQVTLRCSSQSGHNTVSWYQQALGQGPQFIFQYYREEENGRGNFPPRFSGLQFPNYSSELNVNALELDDSALYLCASSLVQGSYNEQFFGPGTRLTVL.

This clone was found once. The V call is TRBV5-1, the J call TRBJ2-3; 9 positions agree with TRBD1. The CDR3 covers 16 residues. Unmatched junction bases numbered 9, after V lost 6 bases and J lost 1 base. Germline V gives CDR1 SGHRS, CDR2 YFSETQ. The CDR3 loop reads CASKGQGVQGTDTQYF. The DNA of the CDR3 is TGCGCCAGCAAGGGACAGGGAGTGCAGGGCACAGATACGCAGTATTTT.

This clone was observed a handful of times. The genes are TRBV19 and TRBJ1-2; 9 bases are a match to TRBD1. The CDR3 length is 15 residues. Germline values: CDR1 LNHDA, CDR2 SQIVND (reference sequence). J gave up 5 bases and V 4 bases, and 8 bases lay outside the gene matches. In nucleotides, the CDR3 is TGTGCCAGTAGTACACCGGGACAGGGTTGGTATGGCTACACCTTC. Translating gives CASSTPGQGWYGYTF.

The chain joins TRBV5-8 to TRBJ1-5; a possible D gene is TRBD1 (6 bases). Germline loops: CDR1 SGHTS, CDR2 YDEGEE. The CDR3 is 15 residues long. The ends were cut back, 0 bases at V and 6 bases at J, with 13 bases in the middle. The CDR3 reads CASSLAGGAAQPQHF. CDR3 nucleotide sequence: TGTGCCAGCAGCTTGGCTGGGGGGGCGGCTCAGCCCCAGCATTTT.

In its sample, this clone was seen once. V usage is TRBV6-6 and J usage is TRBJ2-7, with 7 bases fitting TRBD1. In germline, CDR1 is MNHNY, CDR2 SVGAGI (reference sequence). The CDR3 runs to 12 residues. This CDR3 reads CASGTDTYEQYF. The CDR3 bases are TGTGCTTCCGGGACAGACACCTACGAGCAGTACTTC.

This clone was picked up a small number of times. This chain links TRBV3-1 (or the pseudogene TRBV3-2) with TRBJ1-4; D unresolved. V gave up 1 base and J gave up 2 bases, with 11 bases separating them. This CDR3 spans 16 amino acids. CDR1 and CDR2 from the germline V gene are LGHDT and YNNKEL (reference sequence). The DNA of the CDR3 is TGTGCCAGCAGCCAAGGCGGGGTCGGGACTAATGAAAAACTGTTTTTT. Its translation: CASSQGGVGTNEKLFF.

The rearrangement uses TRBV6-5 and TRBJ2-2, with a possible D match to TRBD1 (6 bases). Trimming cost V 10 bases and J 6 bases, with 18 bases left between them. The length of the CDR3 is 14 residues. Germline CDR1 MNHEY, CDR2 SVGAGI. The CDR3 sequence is CATLRLQGPGELFF. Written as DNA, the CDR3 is TGTGCCACCTTGCGTCTACAGGGTCCCGGGGAGCTGTTTTTT.